The 8 T cell receptor beta chains below were found in one sample sequenced in a study of Graves' ophthalmopathy and Graves' hyperthyroidism. Amplification targeted the TCR beta CDR3 regions, with RNA transcripts as the source material. RT-PCR in the first round used HTBI primers; a second-round multiplex PCR followed. MiXCR, run by TCRdb on the multiplex PCR reads, gives a single entry per CDR3 protein. Altogether hundreds of thousands of distinct CDR3 sequences are present, over 20% being singletons, with the ten largest covering approximately 7%. The sequencing input was peripheral blood. The receptors were gathered from a woman aged 18-29 years with stable Graves' hyperthyroidism. Some clones in this sample may be carry-over from other donors' samples.

The sample holds many counts of this clonotype. The chain employs TRBV13 and TRBJ1-5, with D hard to call. From germline, CDR1 is PRHDT and CDR2 FYEKMQ (reference sequence). This CDR3 is built from 17 residues. The V gene lost 2 bases and the J gene lost 0 bases, with 14 bases spanning the gap. The CDR3 DNA follows: TGTGCCAGCAGCTTAAGAGGCCACGGAACTAGCAATCAGCCCCAGCATTTT. This codes for CASSLRGHGTSNQPQHF.

The rearrangement joins TRBV11-2 to TRBJ1-2; D not resolved. This CDR3 spans 16 amino acids. V was trimmed by 4 bases and J by 3 bases, leaving 18 bases between them. Germline CDR1 SGHAT, CDR2 FQNNGV. The CDR3 is CASSSPKGRPDYGYTF. The DNA of the CDR3 is TGTGCCAGCAGCTCCCCGAAGGGCAGGCCCGACTATGGCTACACCTTC.

V gene TRBV12-3 or TRBV12-4 combines with J gene TRBJ1-3; D unresolved. The CDR3 has 12 residues. With 0 bases removed from V and 8 bases from J, the gap between germline ends came to 5 bases. CDR3 nucleotide sequence: TGTGCCAGCAGTTTAGCGGAAGACACCATATATTTT. Translation gives CASSLAEDTIYF.

This clonotype was counted many times. This rearrangement joins TRBV6-1 to TRBJ1-2; TRBD1 might be the D (5 bases). Germline V gives CDR1 MNHNS, CDR2 SASEGT. The ends were cut back, 1 base at V and 2 bases at J, with 14 bases in the middle. There are 16 residues in the CDR3. The CDR3 loop is CASSEDIGVPNYGYTF. CDR3 sequence (DNA): TGTGCCAGCAGTGAAGATATAGGGGTCCCGAACTATGGCTACACCTTC.

This rearrangement joins TRBV12-3 or TRBV12-4 to TRBJ1-2, with D unresolved. V was clipped by 2 bases and J by 8 bases, with 9 bases between them. The CDR3 sequence is 12 residues long. As DNA, the CDR3 is TGTGCCAGCAGTTTAAATCAGTTGGGCTACACCTTC. Translating it yields CASSLNQLGYTF.

In this sample, this clonotype turned up many times. This sequence joins TRBV30 and TRBJ2-7; 7 nucleotides agree with TRBD1. Losses at the gene ends were 4 bases for V and 3 bases for J; bases not matched to a gene: 0. The CDR3 has 11 residues. The germline CDR1 and CDR2 sequences are GTSNPN and SVGIG (reference sequence). The CDR3 coding sequence is TGTGCCTGGACAGGGGGCTACGAGCAGTACTTC. Translated, it gives CAWTGGYEQYF.

This clonotype has a count of ten or more. A read error may produce the germline difference seen at one junction end. The chain employs TRBV11-2 and TRBJ2-5; D is undetermined. Germline CDR1 reads SGHAT; CDR2 reads FQNNGV. CDR3 length: 13 amino acids. The CDR3 region is CASSLVGQGTQYF. DNA for the CDR3: TGTGCCAGCAGCTTAGTTGGTCAAGGGACCCAGTACTTC.

This clonotype was found many times. The chain joins TRBV12-3 or TRBV12-4 to TRBJ2-7, with 9 bases lining up with TRBD1. After removal of 5 bases from V and 4 bases from J, the junction contained 9 bases not matched to a gene. The CDR3 is made up of 15 amino acids. CDR3 loop: CASSPAGTGPYEQYF. CDR3 DNA sequence: TGTGCCAGCAGTCCCGCCGGGACAGGGCCTTACGAGCAGTACTTC.